Reported below is one T cell receptor beta chain. This CDR3 spans 13 amino acids. CDR1 and CDR2 from the germline V gene are SEHNR and FQNEAQ (reference sequence). V lost 4 bases and J lost 3, with 10 bases in between. This sample was taken from a study of T cell responses to AZD1222 COVID-19 vaccine. Profiling relied on immunoSEQ multiplex PCR, and the TCRdb table lists in-frame clones only, not all of them. The table includes some 130,000 clones, around 90% detected once. V and J are TRBV7-9 and TRBJ2-7; the D gene could be TRBD1 or TRBD2 (5 bases each). The TCR sequence derives from an adult in good health. Here the sequenced sample was peripheral blood, taken on day 0 of AZD1222 vaccination. In DNA, the CDR3 is TGTGCCAGCAGCTCGGGACGGATCTACGAGCAGTACTTC. Translated, it gives CASSSGRIYEQYF.